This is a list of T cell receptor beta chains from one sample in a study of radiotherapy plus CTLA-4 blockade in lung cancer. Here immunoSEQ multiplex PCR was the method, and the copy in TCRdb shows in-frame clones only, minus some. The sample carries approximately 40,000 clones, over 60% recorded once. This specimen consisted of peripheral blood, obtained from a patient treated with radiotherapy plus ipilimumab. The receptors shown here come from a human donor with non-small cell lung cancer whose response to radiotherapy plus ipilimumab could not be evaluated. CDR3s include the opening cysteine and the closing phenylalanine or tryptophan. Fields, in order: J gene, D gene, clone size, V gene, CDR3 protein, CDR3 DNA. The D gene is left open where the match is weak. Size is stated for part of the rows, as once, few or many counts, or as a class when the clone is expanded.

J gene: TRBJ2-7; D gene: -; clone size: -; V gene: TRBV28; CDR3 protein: CASSFFSEQYF; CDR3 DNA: TGTGCCAGCAGTTTTTTCTCCGAGCAGTACTTC
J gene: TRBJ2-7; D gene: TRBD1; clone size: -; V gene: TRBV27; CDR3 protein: CASSAGTGPYEQYF; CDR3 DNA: TGTGCCAGCAGTGCCGGGACAGGTCCCTACGAGCAGTACTTC
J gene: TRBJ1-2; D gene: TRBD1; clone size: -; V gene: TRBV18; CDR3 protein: CASSPGTDLSCF; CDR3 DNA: TGTGCCAGCTCACCAGGGACAGACCTTTCGTGCTTC
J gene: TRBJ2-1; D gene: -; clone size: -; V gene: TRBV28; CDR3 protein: CASSLRAALFF; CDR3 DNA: TGTGCCAGCAGTTTGAGGGCTGCACTGTTCTTC
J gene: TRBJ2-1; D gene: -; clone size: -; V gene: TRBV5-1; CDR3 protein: CASSWSQEQFF; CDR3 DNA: TGCGCCAGCAGCTGGTCCCAGGAGCAGTTCTTC
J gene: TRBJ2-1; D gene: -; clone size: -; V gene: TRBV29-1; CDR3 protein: CSVVGTHGGNEQFF; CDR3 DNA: TGCAGCGTCGTAGGGACTCATGGGGGGAATGAGCAGTTCTTC
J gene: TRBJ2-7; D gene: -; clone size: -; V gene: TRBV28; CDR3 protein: CASSTRQNSYEQYF; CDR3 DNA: TGTGCCAGCAGTACCCGACAGAACTCCTACGAGCAGTACTTC
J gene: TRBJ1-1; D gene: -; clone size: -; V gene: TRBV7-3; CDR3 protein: CASSLQGGTTEAFF; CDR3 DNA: TGTGCCAGCAGCTTACAGGGAGGGACCACTGAAGCTTTCTTT
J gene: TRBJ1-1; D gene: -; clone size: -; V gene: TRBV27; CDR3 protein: CASTWIQGLTEAFF; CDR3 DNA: TGTGCCAGCACATGGATTCAGGGGTTGACTGAAGCTTTCTTT
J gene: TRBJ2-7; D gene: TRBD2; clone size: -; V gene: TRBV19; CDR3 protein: CASSTGRGLATYEQYF; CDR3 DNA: TGTGCCAGTAGTACGGGGAGGGGACTAGCAACGTACGAGCAGTACTTC
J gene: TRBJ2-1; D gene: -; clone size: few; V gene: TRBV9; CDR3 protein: CASSVRRDSYNEQFF; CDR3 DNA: TGTGCCAGCAGCGTAAGGAGGGACTCCTACAATGAGCAGTTCTTC
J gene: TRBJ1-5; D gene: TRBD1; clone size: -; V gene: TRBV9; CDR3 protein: CASSVTGSYQPQHF; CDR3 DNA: TGTGCCAGCAGCGTGACAGGGTCGTATCAGCCCCAGCATTTT
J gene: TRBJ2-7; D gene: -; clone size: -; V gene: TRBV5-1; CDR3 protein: CASSLGSGNYEQYF; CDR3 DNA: TGCGCCAGCAGCTTGGGGTCGGGAAACTACGAGCAGTACTTC
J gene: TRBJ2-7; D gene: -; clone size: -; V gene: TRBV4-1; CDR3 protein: CASSQGRGAVYEQYF; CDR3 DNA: TGCGCCAGCAGCCAAGGAAGGGGCGCGGTCTACGAGCAGTACTTC
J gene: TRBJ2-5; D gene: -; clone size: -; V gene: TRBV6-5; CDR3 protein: CATLPDPGRGETQYF; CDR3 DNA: TGTGCCACCCTCCCCGACCCCGGGCGGGGAGAGACCCAGTACTTC
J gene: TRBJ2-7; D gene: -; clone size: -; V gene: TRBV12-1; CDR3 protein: CASSFGGGLASHEQYF; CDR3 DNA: TGTGCCAGCAGCTTCGGGGGGGGACTAGCTTCCCACGAGCAGTACTTC
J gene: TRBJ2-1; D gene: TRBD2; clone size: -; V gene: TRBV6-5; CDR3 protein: CASSYWTSLGNEQLF; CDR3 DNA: TGTGCCAGCAGTTACTGGACTAGCTTGGGCAATGAGCAGCTCTTC
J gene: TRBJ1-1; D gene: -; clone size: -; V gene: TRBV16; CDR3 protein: CASSLQGVNTEAFF; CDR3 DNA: TGTGCCAGCAGCTTACAGGGTGTGAACACTGAAGCTTTCTTT
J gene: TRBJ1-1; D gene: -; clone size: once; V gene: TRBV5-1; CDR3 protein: CASSPTPTGGNTEAFF; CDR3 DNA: TGCGCCAGCAGCCCGACTCCGACAGGTGGAAACACTGAAGCTTTCTTT
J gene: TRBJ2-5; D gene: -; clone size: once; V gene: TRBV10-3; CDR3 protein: CAISESTGETQYF; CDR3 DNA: TGTGCCATCAGTGAGTCGACAGGAGAGACCCAGTACTTC
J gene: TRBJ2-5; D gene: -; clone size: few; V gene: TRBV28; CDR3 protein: CASDGDEREQYF; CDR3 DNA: TGTGCCAGCGACGGGGATGAGAGGGAGCAGTACTTC
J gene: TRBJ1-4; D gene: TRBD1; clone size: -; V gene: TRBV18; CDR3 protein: CASSPGQGPEKLFF; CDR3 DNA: TGTGCCAGCTCACCGGGACAGGGGCCCGAAAAACTGTTTTTT
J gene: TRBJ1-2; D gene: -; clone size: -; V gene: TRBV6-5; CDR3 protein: CASSYSSGHAGGYTF; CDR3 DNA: TGTGCCAGCAGTTACTCTAGCGGACACGCGGGTGGCTACACCTTC
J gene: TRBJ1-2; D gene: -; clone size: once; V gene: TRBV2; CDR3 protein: CASSEGRSLWYGYTF; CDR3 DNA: TGTGCCAGCAGTGAAGGACGGAGCCTCTGGTATGGCTACACCTTC
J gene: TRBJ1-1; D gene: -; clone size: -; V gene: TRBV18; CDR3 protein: CASSKTEGWGLNTEAFF; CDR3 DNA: TGTGCCAGCTCCAAAACCGAGGGGTGGGGGCTGAACACTGAAGCTTTCTTT
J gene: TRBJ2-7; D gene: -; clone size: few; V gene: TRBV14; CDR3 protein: CASSQMTGVSYEQYF; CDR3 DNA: TGTGCCAGCAGCCAGATGACGGGAGTTTCCTACGAGCAGTACTTC
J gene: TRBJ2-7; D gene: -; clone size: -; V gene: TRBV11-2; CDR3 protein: CASSLARVGYEQYF; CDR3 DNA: TGTGCCAGCAGCTTAGCCAGGGTCGGGTACGAGCAGTACTTC
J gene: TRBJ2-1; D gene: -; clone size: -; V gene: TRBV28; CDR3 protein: CASSPGYNEQFF; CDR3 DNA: TGTGCCAGCAGCCCAGGTTACAATGAGCAGTTCTTC
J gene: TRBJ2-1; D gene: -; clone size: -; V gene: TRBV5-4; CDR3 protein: CASSLDGGEAYNEQFF; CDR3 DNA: TGTGCCAGCAGCTTGGATGGAGGGGAAGCCTACAATGAGCAGTTCTTC
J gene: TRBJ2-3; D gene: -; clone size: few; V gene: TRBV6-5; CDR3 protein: CASDTGVASTDTQYF; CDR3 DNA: TGTGCCAGCGATACGGGGGTGGCGTCCACAGATACGCAGTATTTT
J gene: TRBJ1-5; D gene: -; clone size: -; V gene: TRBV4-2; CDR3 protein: CASSQWEGAPQHF; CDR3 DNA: TGTGCCAGCAGCCAATGGGAAGGGGCGCCCCAGCATTTT
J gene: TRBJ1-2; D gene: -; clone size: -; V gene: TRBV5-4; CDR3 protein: CASSLGGEKDGYTF; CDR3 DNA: TGTGCCAGCAGCCTTGGGGGGGAGAAGGATGGCTACACCTTC
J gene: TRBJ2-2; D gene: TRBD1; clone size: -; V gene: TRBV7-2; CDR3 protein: CASSLMGTGGFGELFF; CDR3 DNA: TGTGCCAGCAGCCTAATGGGGACAGGGGGCTTCGGGGAGCTGTTTTTT
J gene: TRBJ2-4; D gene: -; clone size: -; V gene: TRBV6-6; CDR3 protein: CASSLGGAKNIQYF; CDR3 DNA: TGTGCCAGCAGTTTGGGGGGAGCCAAAAACATTCAGTACTTC
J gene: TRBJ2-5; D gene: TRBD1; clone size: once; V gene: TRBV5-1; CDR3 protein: CASSFDRGRETQYF; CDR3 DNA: TGCGCCAGCAGCTTTGACAGGGGGCGAGAGACCCAGTACTTC
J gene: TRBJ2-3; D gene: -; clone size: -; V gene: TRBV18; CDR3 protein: CASSPAGTDTQYF; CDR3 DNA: TGTGCCAGCTCACCGGCGGGCACAGATACGCAGTATTTT
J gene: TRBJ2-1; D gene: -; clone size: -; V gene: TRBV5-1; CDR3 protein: CASSLTASPYNEQFF; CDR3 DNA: TGCGCCAGCAGCTTGACCGCGAGTCCTTACAATGAGCAGTTCTTC
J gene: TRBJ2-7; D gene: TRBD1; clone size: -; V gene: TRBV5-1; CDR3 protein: CASSVRDRGQYEQYF; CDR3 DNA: TGCGCCAGCAGCGTCCGGGACAGGGGGCAGTACGAGCAGTACTTC
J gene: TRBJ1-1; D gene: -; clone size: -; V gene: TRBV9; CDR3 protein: CASSVAGMNTEAFF; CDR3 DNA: TGTGCCAGCAGCGTGGCAGGGATGAACACTGAAGCTTTCTTT